The 18 T cell receptor beta chains listed next were all sequenced from one sample in a study of T-cell memory formation after mild COVID-19. TCRdb reanalysed the 5' RACE reads using MiXCR and keeps one entry per CDR3 protein. The sample yields 360,000 or so distinct CDR3 sequences, around 30% seen once. What was sequenced was PBMCs or a T cell subset sorted from them (not recorded which). These receptor sequences come from an adult woman who had mild COVID-19 (a few samples of this study predate the infection). Cell type and time point are not known.

This chain links TRBV12-3 or TRBV12-4 with TRBJ2-3, with TRBD2 matching 8 bases. The CDR3 spans 17 residues. With V trimmed by 3 bases and J by 6 bases, 14 bases remained unmatched. The CDR3 sequence is CASSFSVRREAVDTQYF. Written as DNA, the CDR3 is TGTGCCAGCAGTTTTTCCGTAAGGCGGGAGGCGGTGGATACGCAGTATTTT.

This sequence joins TRBV15 and TRBJ2-5; 9 nucleotides match TRBD1. The germline CDR1 and CDR2 sequences are LNHNV and YYDKDF (reference sequence). The length of the CDR3 is 17 residues. V gave up 4 bases and J gave up 2 bases; unmatched junction bases: 11. The CDR3 spells CATSIGQGFVVQETQYF. The CDR3 DNA follows: TGTGCCACCAGCATAGGACAGGGGTTCGTAGTTCAAGAGACCCAGTACTTC.

The J gene is TRBJ2-5, the V gene TRBV12-3 or TRBV12-4; the D call may be TRBD1 or TRBD2 (5 bases each). CDR3 length: 14 amino acids. Trimming took off 3 bases at V and 1 base at J, with 9 bases between the two ends. CDR3 DNA sequence: TGTGCCAGCAGTTTGCGAGGGACCCAAGAGACCCAGTACTTC. Protein: CASSLRGTQETQYF.

The gene calls are TRBV5-1 and TRBJ2-7, with 7 bases that match TRBD1. J gave up 4 bases and V 0 bases, and 7 bases lay outside the gene matches. The CDR3 length is 15 residues. Germline V gene lookup returns CDR1 SGHRS and CDR2 YFSETQ. The chain's CDR3 is CASSLGPGTEYEQYF. The CDR3 nucleotides are TGCGCCAGCAGCTTGGGCCCCGGGACAGAGTACGAGCAGTACTTC.

Only a few counts were recorded for this clonotype. The chain is built from TRBV7-9 and TRBJ2-1, with D maybe TRBD1 (6 bases). From germline, CDR1 is SEHNR and CDR2 FQNEAQ (reference sequence). There are 15 residues in the CDR3. The germline V and J ends were trimmed by 2 bases and 5 bases, with 13 bases remaining between them. CDR3 sequence: CASSLRTAPNNEQFF. CDR3 nucleotides: TGTGCCAGCAGCTTAAGGACAGCACCCAACAATGAGCAGTTCTTC.

Regarding this clonotype: At one of its ends the junction is not consistent with the germline gene, which may arise from a read error. This chain links TRBV20-1 with TRBJ2-4; D is uncertain. The CDR3 runs to 13 residues. Germline assignment: CDR1 DFQATT and CDR2 SNEGSKA (reference sequence). In DNA form, the CDR3 reads TGCAGTGCTAGGCTAGGAGCCGAAAACATTCAGTACTTC. Protein: CSARLGAENIQYF.

The chain uses TRBV3-1 and TRBJ1-5; no clear D. Germline values: CDR1 LGHDT, CDR2 YNNKEL (reference sequence). Deletions cut 2 bases from V and 1 base from J, with 12 bases between. The length of the CDR3 is 16 residues. The CDR3 region is CASSQRGLGSNQPQHF. The CDR3 DNA is TGTGCCAGCAGCCAACGAGGACTCGGAAGCAATCAGCCCCAGCATTTT.

The gene calls are TRBV15 and TRBJ2-7; D assignment may be TRBD1 or TRBD2 (5 bases each). Germline V lookup: CDR1 LNHNV, CDR2 YYDKDF (reference sequence). The CDR3 is made up of 14 amino acids. Trimming shortened V by 0 bases and J by 7 bases, and 13 bases separated the two germline ends. The DNA for the CDR3 is TGTGCCACCAGCAGAGATATGACTTGGGGGGAGCAGTACTTC. Amino acids: CATSRDMTWGEQYF.

This clonotype has more than one count but fewer than ten. V is TRBV6-2 or TRBV6-3 and J is TRBJ2-1; D is possibly TRBD2 (7 bases). The V gene's germline CDR1 is MNHEY and CDR2 SVGEGT. The CDR3 has 15 residues. The V end lost 10 bases, the J end lost 0 bases, and 16 bases lay between the germline ends. The CDR3 DNA reads as TGTGCCACCTCCGGGGGGCAGGGCTCCTACAATGAGCAGTTCTTC. It is translated as CATSGGQGSYNEQFF.

This rearrangement joins TRBV12-3 or TRBV12-4 to TRBJ1-1; 7 nucleotides line up with TRBD1. The CDR3 consists of 17 residues. After removal of 1 base from V and 4 bases from J, the junction contained 12 bases not matched to a gene. The CDR3 is CASSLGVGGHGGTEAFF. The CDR3 bases are TGTGCCAGCAGTTTAGGGGTAGGGGGCCACGGTGGCACTGAAGCTTTCTTT.

This clonotype has a handful of counts. At one of its ends the junction is not consistent with the germline gene, which may arise from a read error. The CDR3 coding sequence is TGCAGCGTTGTGGCAGGGTATGGCTATACCTTC. Translating it yields CSVVAGYGYTF. The V call is TRBV29-1, the J call TRBJ1-2, with a tentative D call TRBD1 (5 bases). Germline assignment: CDR1 SQVTM and CDR2 ANQGSEA. CDR3 length equals 11 residues.

The rearrangement joins TRBV2 to TRBJ1-3, with 8 bases aligning to TRBD1. The germline V gene has CDR1 SNHLY and CDR2 FYNNEI. The CDR3 runs to 17 residues. Germline trimming cut 3 bases from V and 0 bases from J; bases unmatched to any gene: 7. The CDR3 protein is CASSDTTGAISGNTIYF. As DNA, the CDR3 is TGTGCCAGCAGTGATACGACAGGGGCAATCTCTGGAAACACCATATATTTT.

This clonotype was picked up a small number of times. CDR3 in DNA: TGTGCCAGCAGCTTAGCGGGTAGCGGGGCCACAGATACGCAGTATTTT. This translates into CASSLAGSGATDTQYF. This chain uses TRBV7-2 with TRBJ2-3; 8 bases agree with TRBD2. The CDR3 loop spans 16 amino acids. Germline CDR1 is SGHTA and CDR2 is FQGNSA. V gave up 0 bases and J gave up 2 bases; unmatched junction bases: 4.

This clonotype was found many times. V and J are TRBV20-1 and TRBJ1-5; possibly TRBD1 for D (6 bases). Trimming shortened V by 0 bases and J by 3 bases, and 24 bases separated the two germline ends. This CDR3 is built from 19 residues. The germline CDR1 and CDR2 sequences are DFQATT and SNEGSKA (reference sequence). The CDR3 region has the DNA TGCAGTGCTAGAGATGTAGGGGGGCTCCCCGGGGGCTTCAATCAGCCCCAGCATTTT. Translating it yields CSARDVGGLPGGFNQPQHF.

The gene calls are TRBV3-1 and TRBJ2-5; 8 bases align to TRBD2. The ends lost 0 bases at V and 3 bases at J; junction bases unmatched: 3. CDR3 size: 15 residues. Germline V gives CDR1 LGHDT, CDR2 YNNKEL (reference sequence). The CDR3 is CASSQDLLAEETQYF. The CDR3 DNA reads TGTGCCAGCAGCCAAGATTTACTAGCGGAAGAGACCCAGTACTTC.

This clonotype was counted once. The V call is TRBV4-1, the J call TRBJ1-2, with 9 bases aligning to TRBD1. Trimming at V came to 1 base and at J to 8 bases, leaving 5 bases not matched to a gene. From germline, CDR1 is MGHRA and CDR2 YSYEKL. This CDR3 contains 14 residues. Written as DNA, the CDR3 is TGCGCCAGCAGCCAAGGACAGGGGGGCAGAGGCTACACCTTC. Its translation is CASSQGQGGRGYTF.

The chain recombines TRBV7-3 with TRBJ2-3; 7 bases are a match to TRBD2. The V gene end was trimmed by 3 bases and the J gene end by 1 base; junction bases not matched to a gene: 4. The V gene's germline CDR1 is SGHTA and CDR2 FQGTGA. There are 15 residues in the CDR3. CDR3 DNA: TGTGCCAGCAGCTTGGGGACTATCCGCACAGATACGCAGTATTTT. This translates into CASSLGTIRTDTQYF.

The sample holds a few counts of this clonotype. This sequence joins TRBV6-5 and TRBJ1-2; D is uncertain. Germline-derived CDR1 and CDR2 are MNHEY and SVGAGI. V was shortened by 2 bases and J by 7 bases, with 5 bases between the two germline ends. The CDR3 is 11 amino acids. CDR3 protein: CASSYRGGYTF. The CDR3 region has the DNA TGTGCCAGCAGTTACCGCGGTGGCTACACCTTC.